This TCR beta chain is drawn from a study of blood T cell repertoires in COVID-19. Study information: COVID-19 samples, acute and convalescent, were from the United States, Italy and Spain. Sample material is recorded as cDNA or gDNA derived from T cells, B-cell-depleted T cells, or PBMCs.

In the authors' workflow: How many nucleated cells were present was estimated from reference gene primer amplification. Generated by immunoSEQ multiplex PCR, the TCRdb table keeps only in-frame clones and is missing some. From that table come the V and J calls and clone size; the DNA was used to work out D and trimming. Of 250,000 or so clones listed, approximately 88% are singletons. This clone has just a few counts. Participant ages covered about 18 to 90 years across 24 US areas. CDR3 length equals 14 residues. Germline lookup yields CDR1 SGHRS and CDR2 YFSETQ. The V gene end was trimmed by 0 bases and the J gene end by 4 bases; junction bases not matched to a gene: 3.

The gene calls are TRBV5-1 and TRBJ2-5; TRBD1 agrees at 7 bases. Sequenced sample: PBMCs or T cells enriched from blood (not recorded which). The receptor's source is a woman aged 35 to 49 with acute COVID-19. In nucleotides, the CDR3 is TGCGCCAGCAGCTTGGTTAACAGGGGAGAGACCCAGTACTTC. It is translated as CASSLVNRGETQYF.